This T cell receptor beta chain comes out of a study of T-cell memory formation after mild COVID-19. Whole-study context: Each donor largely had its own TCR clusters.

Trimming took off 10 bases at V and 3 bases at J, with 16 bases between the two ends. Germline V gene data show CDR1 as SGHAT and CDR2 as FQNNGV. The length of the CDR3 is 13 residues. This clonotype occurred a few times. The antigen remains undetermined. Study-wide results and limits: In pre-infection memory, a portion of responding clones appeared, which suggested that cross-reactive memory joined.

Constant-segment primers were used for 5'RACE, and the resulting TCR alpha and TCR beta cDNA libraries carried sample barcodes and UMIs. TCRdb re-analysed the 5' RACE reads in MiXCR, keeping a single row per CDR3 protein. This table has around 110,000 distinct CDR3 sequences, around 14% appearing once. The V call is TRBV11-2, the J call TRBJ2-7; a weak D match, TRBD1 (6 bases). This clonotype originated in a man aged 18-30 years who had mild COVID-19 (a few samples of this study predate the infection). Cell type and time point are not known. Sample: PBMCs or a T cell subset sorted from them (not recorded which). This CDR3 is CATATVDSYEQYF. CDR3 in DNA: TGTGCCACCGCGACCGTGGACAGCTACGAGCAGTACTTC.